The present TCR beta chain was sequenced within a study of blood T cell repertoires in COVID-19. Clones were read by immunoSEQ multiplex PCR, and TCRdb kept only the in-frame ones, dropping some. Of roughly 190,000 clones listed, around 86% are singletons. CDR1 MGHRA and CDR2 YSYEKL come from the germline V gene. The CDR3 contains 15 residues. Trimming removed 1 base from V and 4 bases from J, with 12 bases in between. Sequenced sample: peripheral blood. The gene calls are TRBV4-1 and TRBJ2-3, with no clear D. This TCR was recovered from an older man with acute or convalescent COVID-19. CDR3 DNA sequence: TGCGCCAGCAGCCAAGTCTTAAATGAGGCAGATACGCAGTATTTT. Translated: CASSQVLNEADTQYF.